This TCR beta chain was profiled in a study of cytomegalovirus exposure and HLA in healthy donors. In germline, CDR1 is SGDLS, CDR2 YYNGEE. Unmatched junction bases numbered 9, after V lost 0 bases and J lost 5 bases. The CDR3 runs 16 residues. The repertoire was sequenced with immunoSEQ multiplex PCR; TCRdb's copy has only in-frame clones and lacks some. The top ten clones hold roughly 0.96% of a sample with 250,000 to 400,000 clones, approximately 91% of them seen once. The sequencing sample was made of PBMCs. The gene calls are TRBV9 and TRBJ1-1; the match to TRBD1 covers 8 bases. This clonotype originated in a man aged 25-45 years in good health and CMV-seronegative. CDR3 nucleotide sequence: TGTGCCAGCAGCGTAGAGGGGCAGGGGGCAGATACTGAAGCTTTCTTT. Translating it yields CASSVEGQGADTEAFF.